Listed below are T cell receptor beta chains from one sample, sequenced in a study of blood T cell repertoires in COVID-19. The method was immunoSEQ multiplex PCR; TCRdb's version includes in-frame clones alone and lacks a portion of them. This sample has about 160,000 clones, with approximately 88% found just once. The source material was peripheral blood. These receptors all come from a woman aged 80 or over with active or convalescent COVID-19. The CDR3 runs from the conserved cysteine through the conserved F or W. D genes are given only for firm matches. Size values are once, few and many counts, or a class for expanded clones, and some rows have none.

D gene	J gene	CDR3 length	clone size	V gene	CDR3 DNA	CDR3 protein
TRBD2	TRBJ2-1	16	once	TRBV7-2	TGTGCCAGCAGCTCAACCGGGACTAAGTCCATCTATGAGCAGTTCTTC	CASSSTGTKSIYEQFF
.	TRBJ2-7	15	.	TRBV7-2	TGTGCCAGCAGCTTAGTATCGGGACAATACTACGAGCAGTACTTC	CASSLVSGQYYEQYF
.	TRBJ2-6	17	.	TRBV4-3	TGCGCCAGCAGCCAACAACCTGGACACTCTGGGGCCAACGTCCTGACTTTC	CASSQQPGHSGANVLTF
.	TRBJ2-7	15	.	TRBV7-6	TGTGCCAGCAGCTTAGAGGCGGGCTCGGACTACGAGCAGTACTTC	CASSLEAGSDYEQYF
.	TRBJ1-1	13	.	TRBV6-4	TGTGCCAGCATCGGACAGATGAACACTGAAGCTTTCTTT	CASIGQMNTEAFF
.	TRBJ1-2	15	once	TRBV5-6	TGTGCCAGCAGCTTTAAATCGGGACATATCTATGGCTACACCTTC	CASSFKSGHIYGYTF
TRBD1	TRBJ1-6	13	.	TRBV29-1	TGCAGCGTTGGGGACAGCGCCAATTCACCCCTCCACTTT	CSVGDSANSPLHF
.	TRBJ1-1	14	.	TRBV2	TGTGCCAGCAGAAGACAGGACGGGAACACTGAAGCTTTCTTT	CASRRQDGNTEAFF
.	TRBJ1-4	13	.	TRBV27	TGTGCCAGCAGTTTTCAGGGCGGTGAAAAACTGTTTTTT	CASSFQGGEKLFF
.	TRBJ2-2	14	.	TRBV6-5	TGTGCCAGCAGCCCCGAACGGCGGACCGGGGAGCTGTTTTTT	CASSPERRTGELFF
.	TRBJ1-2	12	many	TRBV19	TGTGCCAGTAAGGAGAATAACTATGGCTACACCTTC	CASKENNYGYTF
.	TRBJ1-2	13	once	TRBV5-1	TGCGCCAGCAGCCCCCCAGGGAACTATGGCTACACCTTC	CASSPPGNYGYTF
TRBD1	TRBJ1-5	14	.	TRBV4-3	TGCGCCAGCAGCCCCGGGACAGACGATCAGCCCCAGCATTTT	CASSPGTDDQPQHF
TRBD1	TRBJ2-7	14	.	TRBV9	TGTGCCAGCAGCGTAGCCGACAGGGTCTACGAGCAGTACTTC	CASSVADRVYEQYF
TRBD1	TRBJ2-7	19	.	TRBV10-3	TGTGCCATCAGTGGGGGGACCACCGGGACAGGTCGACAAGCTTACGAGCAGTACTTC	CAISGGTTGTGRQAYEQYF
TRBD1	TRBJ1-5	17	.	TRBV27	TGTGCCAGCAGTTTAAACAGGGCAGGGGGTAGCAATCAGCCCCAGCATTTT	CASSLNRAGGSNQPQHF
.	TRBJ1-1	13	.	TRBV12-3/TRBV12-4	TGTGCCAGCAGTTTATACAGTGGAACTGAAGCTTTCTTT	CASSLYSGTEAFF
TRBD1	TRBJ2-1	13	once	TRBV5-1	TGCGCCAGCAGCAACCGGGACAGCAATGAGCAGTTCTTC	CASSNRDSNEQFF
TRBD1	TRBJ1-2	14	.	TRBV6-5	TGTGCCAGCAGTCCACAGGGGATTTCGTCGGGCTACACCTTC	CASSPQGISSGYTF
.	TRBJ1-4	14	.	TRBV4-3	TGCGCCAGCAGCGAGGACAGAGTCTTTCAAAAACTGTTTTTT	CASSEDRVFQKLFF
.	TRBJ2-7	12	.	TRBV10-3	TGTGCCACCGGGACTGGCTCCTACGAGCAGTACTTC	CATGTGSYEQYF
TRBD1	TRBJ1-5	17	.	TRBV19	TGTGCCAGTAGTACGGGACAGCACCTCTATAGCAATCAGCCCCAGCATTTT	CASSTGQHLYSNQPQHF
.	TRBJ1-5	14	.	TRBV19	TGTGCCAGTAGTATAGGGGGCAGCAATCAGCCCCAGCATTTT	CASSIGGSNQPQHF